Shown below are 9 T cell receptor beta chains from a single sample sequenced in a study of CD8 T cells in ankylosing spondylitis. TCRdb independently ran MiXCR on the 5' RACE reads; one entry per CDR3 protein. Of some 300,000 distinct CDR3 sequences listed, around 20% are singletons. Material: blood, either unsorted or a sorted T cell fraction (not recorded which). These receptors were taken from a female donor with ankylosing spondylitis or in good health (not recorded which).

CDR3 residues: CAISGGLTGTDEQYF. CDR3 DNA sequence: TGTGCCATCAGTGGGGGGTTAACAGGGACCGACGAGCAGTACTTC. This rearrangement joins TRBV10-3 to TRBJ2-7; D is possibly TRBD1 (6 bases). From germline, CDR1 is ENHRY and CDR2 SYGVKD. V lost 4 bases to trimming and J lost 5 bases, with 18 bases between them. The CDR3 runs 15 residues.

This clonotype was found many times. The chain links TRBV7-3 to TRBJ2-1, with D perhaps matching TRBD2 (6 bases). Germline assignment: CDR1 SGHTA and CDR2 FQGTGA. The ends were cut back, 3 bases at V and 7 bases at J, with 13 bases in the middle. The CDR3 loop spans 14 amino acids. CDR3 sequence (DNA): TGTGCCAGCAGCTTGTCCGGGAGAGGAAATGAGCAGTTCTTC. Translated: CASSLSGRGNEQFF. Full variable domain (outside the CDR3, taken from reference TRBV7-3 and TRBJ2-1): GAGVSQTPSNKVTEKGKYVELRCDPISGHTALYWYRQSLGQGPEFLIYFQGTGAADDSGLPNDRFFAVRPEGSVSTLKIQRTERGDSAVYLCASSLSGRGNEQFFGPGTRLTVL.

The chain uses TRBV12-3 or TRBV12-4 and TRBJ2-6; D call uncertain. Trimming took off 3 bases at V and 11 bases at J, with 8 bases between the two ends. The CDR3 spans 12 residues. Here the CDR3 DNA reads TGTGCCAGCAGTTTGTGGAACCACGTCCTGACTTTC. The encoded protein is CASSLWNHVLTF.

This clonotype was seen repeatedly, ten times or more. This rearrangement joins TRBV12-3 or TRBV12-4 to TRBJ1-1, with a tentative D call TRBD1 (6 bases). CDR3 length equals 16 residues. Trimming stripped 6 bases from V and 2 bases from J, with 19 bases between. The CDR3: CASRPERQVTNTEAFF. The CDR3 nucleotides are TGTGCCAGCAGACCCGAACGACAGGTTACTAACACTGAAGCTTTCTTT.

This clonotype has at least ten counts. The chain employs TRBV12-3 or TRBV12-4 and TRBJ2-7, with D perhaps TRBD1 (6 bases). The CDR3 contains 12 residues. The V end lost 8 bases, the J end lost 6 bases, and 14 bases lay between the germline ends. The CDR3 loop reads CASEDRSGEQYF. For the CDR3, the DNA is TGTGCCAGCGAGGACAGATCAGGCGAGCAGTACTTC.

The chain joins TRBV10-3 to TRBJ2-5; D is undetermined. The germline gives CDR1 ENHRY, CDR2 SYGVKD. The V gene lost 4 bases and the J gene lost 1 base, with 10 bases spanning the gap. This CDR3 has 14 residues. CDR3 coding DNA: TGTGCCATCAGTGTGGCTGGGTCCCAAGAGACCCAGTACTTC. Translation: CAISVAGSQETQYF.

In its sample, this clonotype was seen a few times. The chain links TRBV7-2 to TRBJ2-3; D is unclear. The CDR3 contains 14 residues. The germline CDR1 and CDR2 sequences are SGHTA and FQGNSA. The germline V and J ends were trimmed by 1 base and 2 bases, with 7 bases remaining between them. CDR3 nucleotides: TGTGCCAGCAGCTTAGGTATAACCACAGATACGCAGTATTTT. Encoded protein: CASSLGITTDTQYF.

The chain employs TRBV6-2 or TRBV6-3 and TRBJ1-1; D not certain. The germline V and J ends were trimmed by 7 bases and 4 bases, with 7 bases remaining between them. The CDR3 has 11 residues. Germline CDR1 reads MNHEY; CDR2 reads SVGEGT. For the CDR3, the DNA is TGTGCCAGCACCGGGATCACTGAAGCTTTCTTT. This encodes CASTGITEAFF.

The V and J genes are TRBV20-1 and TRBJ1-2; D is unclear. The CDR3 spans 15 residues. The V gene's germline CDR1 is DFQATT and CDR2 SNEGSKA (reference sequence). Trimming took off 1 base at V and 0 bases at J, with 12 bases between the two ends. CDR3 protein: CSARAGMGTNYGYTF. In nucleotides, the CDR3 is TGCAGTGCTAGAGCGGGGATGGGGACTAACTATGGCTACACCTTC.